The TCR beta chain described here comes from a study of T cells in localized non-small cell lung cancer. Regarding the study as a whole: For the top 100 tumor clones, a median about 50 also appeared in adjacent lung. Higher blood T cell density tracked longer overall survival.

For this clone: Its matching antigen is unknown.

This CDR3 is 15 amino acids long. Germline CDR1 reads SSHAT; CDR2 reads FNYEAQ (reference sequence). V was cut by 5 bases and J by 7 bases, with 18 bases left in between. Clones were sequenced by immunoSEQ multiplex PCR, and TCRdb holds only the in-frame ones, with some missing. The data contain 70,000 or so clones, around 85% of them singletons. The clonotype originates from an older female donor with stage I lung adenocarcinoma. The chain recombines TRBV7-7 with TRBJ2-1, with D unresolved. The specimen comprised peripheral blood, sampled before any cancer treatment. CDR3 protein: CASSPGTPGRNEQFF. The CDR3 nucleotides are TGTGCCAGCAGCCCCGGAACCCCGGGTAGGAATGAGCAGTTCTTC.